The present TCR beta chain was sequenced within a study of cytomegalovirus exposure and HLA in healthy donors. In the study overall: Falling in the Caucasian-associated ancestry cluster were roughly 80% of under 500 genotyped donors. Whole-study results and caveats: The records held CMV serostatus as the only immune exposure information. Accounts indicate the classifier identified cytomegalovirus status with strong specificity and sensitivity. TCR beta chains numbering more than 150 were designated cytomegalovirus-associated.

A multiplex PCR was run with 60 Vbeta primers and 13 Jbeta primers. Libraries were prepared by immunoSEQ multiplex PCR; TCRdb keeps only in-frame clonotypes and omits some of them. The sample includes about 200,000 clones, 70% to 85% seen only once; the top ten take more than 3%. On this clone: Its cognate antigen is unknown.

V gave up 4 bases and J gave up 2 bases, with 11 bases separating them. CDR1 and CDR2 from the germline V gene are MGHDK and SYGVNS. The CDR3 covers 14 residues. This sequence was found in a man aged 40-55 years in good health and CMV-seropositive. The source material was PBMCs. The chain joins TRBV25-1 to TRBJ2-5; D possibly corresponds to TRBD1 (6 bases). CDR3 coding DNA: TGTGCCAGCAGTGCCCTAAGGGGGCAAGAGACCCAGTACTTC. Translating gives CASSALRGQETQYF. The full variable domain, rest sourced from reference TRBV25-1 and TRBJ2-5, is EADIYQTPRYLVIGTGKKITLECSQTMGHDKMYWYQQDPGMELHLIHYSYGVNSTEKGDLSSESTVSRIRTEHFPLTLESARPSHTSQYLCASSALRGQETQYFGPGTRLLVL.